This T cell receptor (beta chain) was captured in a study of OX40 agonist ivuxolimab in advanced cancers. Study-level findings and limits: More expanded clones were seen, on average, in CD8+ T cells than in CD4+.

This clone showed up just a few times. Its antigen is not known. The protocol was immunoSEQ multiplex PCR, while the TCRdb copy is restricted to in-frame clones and leaves out a portion. The profile covers around 91,000 clones, with about 88% appearing a single time and under 0.25% taken by the ten largest. Autoimmune disease history or systemic immunosuppression excluded patients. Sequencing used CD4+ or CD8+ T cells sorted from blood, obtained in a trial of the OX40 agonist ivuxolimab. The source is an adult with an advanced solid tumor such as melanoma, head and neck, liver or kidney cancer.

CDR3 bases: TGTGCCAGCAGTGATACCCGCAAAGGCTACAATTCACCCCTCCACTTT. It is translated as CASSDTRKGYNSPLHF. The chain joins TRBV6-4 to TRBJ1-6; D is ambiguous. Per germline, CDR1 MRHNA and CDR2 SNTAGT. V shed 3 bases and J shed 7 bases, with 16 bases lying between them. This CDR3 has 16 residues.